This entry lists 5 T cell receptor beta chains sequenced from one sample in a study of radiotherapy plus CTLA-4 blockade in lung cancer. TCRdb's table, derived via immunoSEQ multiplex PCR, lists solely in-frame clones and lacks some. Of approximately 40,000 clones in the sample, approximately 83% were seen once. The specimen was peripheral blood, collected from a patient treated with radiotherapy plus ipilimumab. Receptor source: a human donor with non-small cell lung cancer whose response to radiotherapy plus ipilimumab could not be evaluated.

The CDR3 nucleotides read TGTGCCAGCAGTTTGTCTAGCGGGAGTAGGTACGAGCAGTACTTC. It translates to CASSLSSGSRYEQYF. The chain links TRBV27 to TRBJ2-7; TRBD2 matches at 10 bases. This CDR3 region has 15 residues. Germline CDR1 reads MNHEY; CDR2 reads SMNVEV (reference sequence). Unmatched junction bases numbered 6, after V lost 3 bases and J lost 4 bases.

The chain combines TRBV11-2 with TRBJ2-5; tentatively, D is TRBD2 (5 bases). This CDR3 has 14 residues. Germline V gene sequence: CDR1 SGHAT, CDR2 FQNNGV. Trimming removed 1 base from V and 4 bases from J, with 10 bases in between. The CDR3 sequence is CASSLGFRGETQYF. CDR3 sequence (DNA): TGTGCCAGCAGCTTAGGTTTCCGGGGAGAGACCCAGTACTTC.

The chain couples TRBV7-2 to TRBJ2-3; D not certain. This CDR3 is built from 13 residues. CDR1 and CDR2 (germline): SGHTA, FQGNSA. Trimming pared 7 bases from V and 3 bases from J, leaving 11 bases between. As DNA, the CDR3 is TGTGCCAGCACCGTCTATAAGACAGATACGCAGTATTTT. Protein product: CASTVYKTDTQYF.

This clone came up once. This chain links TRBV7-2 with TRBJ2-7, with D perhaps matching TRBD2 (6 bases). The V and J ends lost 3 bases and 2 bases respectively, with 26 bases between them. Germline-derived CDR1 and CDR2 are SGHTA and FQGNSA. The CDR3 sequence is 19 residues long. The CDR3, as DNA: TGTGCCAGCAGCTTTCATGTCTTCGGGGGACGCCGGGGCCCCTACGAGCAGTACTTC. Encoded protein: CASSFHVFGGRRGPYEQYF.

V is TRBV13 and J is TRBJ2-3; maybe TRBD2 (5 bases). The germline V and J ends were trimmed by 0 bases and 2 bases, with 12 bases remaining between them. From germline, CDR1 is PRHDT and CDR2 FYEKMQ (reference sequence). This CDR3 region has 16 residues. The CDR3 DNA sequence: TGTGCCAGCAGCTTAGGCCGGGATTCTGACACAGATACGCAGTATTTT. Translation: CASSLGRDSDTDTQYF.